The subject of this entry is one TCR beta chain. These data are taken from a study of blood T cell repertoires in COVID-19. Produced via immunoSEQ multiplex PCR; TCRdb's table is partial and in-frame only. Of some 70,000 clones listed, 90% were seen once; the top ten hold around 0.52%. Source material: peripheral blood. The source is a man over 45 with COVID-19, enrolled during active disease.

The CDR3 sequence: CASILLGNTEAFF. The CDR3 bases are TGTGCCAGCATCCTACTCGGGAACACTGAAGCTTTCTTT. The chain recombines TRBV28 with TRBJ1-1; the D is unclear. The V end lost 7 bases, the J end lost 1 base, and 10 bases lay between the germline ends. The V gene's germline CDR1 is MDHEN and CDR2 SYDVKM. The CDR3 is made up of 13 amino acids.